One and the same sample provided the 2 T cell receptor beta chains below, sequenced in a study of blood T cell repertoires in COVID-19. This table comes from immunoSEQ multiplex PCR, and its TCRdb copy is limited to in-frame clones, with some not included. The sample carries about 160,000 clones, 65% to 85% recorded once. What was sequenced was peripheral blood. All receptors come from a woman aged 80 or over with active or convalescent COVID-19.

J is TRBJ2-7 and V is TRBV6-5, with 8 bases matching TRBD1. Unmatched junction bases numbered 10, after V lost 2 bases and J lost 7 bases. Germline values: CDR1 MNHEY, CDR2 SVGAGI. The CDR3 runs 15 residues. As DNA, the CDR3 is TGTGCCAGCAGTTACCGAAGGACAGGGCTTCGGGAGCAGTACTTC. Translating gives CASSYRRTGLREQYF.

The chain has TRBV11-2 and TRBJ2-5, with 7 bases fitting TRBD2. The CDR3 contains 16 residues. V shed 8 bases and J 2 bases; nucleotides not matched to a gene: 14. In germline, CDR1 is SGHAT, CDR2 FQNNGV. The CDR3 region has the DNA TGTGCCAGCGGACCTCACTGGGGGGGGGATCAAGAGACCCAGTACTTC. Its translation: CASGPHWGGDQETQYF.